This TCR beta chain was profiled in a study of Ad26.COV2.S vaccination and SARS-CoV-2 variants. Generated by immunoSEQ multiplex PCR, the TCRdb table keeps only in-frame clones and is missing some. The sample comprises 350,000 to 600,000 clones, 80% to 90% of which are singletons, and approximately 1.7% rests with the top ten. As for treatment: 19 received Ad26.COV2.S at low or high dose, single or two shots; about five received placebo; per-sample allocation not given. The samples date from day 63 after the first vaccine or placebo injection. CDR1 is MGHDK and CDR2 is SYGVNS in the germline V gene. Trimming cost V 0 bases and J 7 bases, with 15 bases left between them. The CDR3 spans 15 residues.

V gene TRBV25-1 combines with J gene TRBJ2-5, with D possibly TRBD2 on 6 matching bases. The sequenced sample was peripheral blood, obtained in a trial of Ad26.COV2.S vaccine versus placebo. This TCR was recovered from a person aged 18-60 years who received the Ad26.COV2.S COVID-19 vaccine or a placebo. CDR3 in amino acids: CASSEYLASPGTQYF. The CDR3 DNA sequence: TGTGCCAGCAGTGAATACCTAGCGAGTCCGGGGACCCAGTACTTC.